This TCR beta chain was documented in a study of shared clonotypes between healthy human individuals. Data came from immunoSEQ multiplex PCR; TCRdb stores just in-frame clones and leaves some out. The sample consists of hundreds of thousands of clones, 90% to 97% of them appearing once. The specimen sequenced was memory CD8+ T cells sorted from blood. Subset indicated: CD45RO+ cells pooled with CCR7-negative TemRA cells. The receptor comes from a man aged 25 to 40 in good health.

The CDR3 reads CASSRTGDLYEQYF. CDR3 nucleotides: TGCGCCAGCAGCAGGACAGGCGACCTTTACGAGCAGTACTTC. The rearrangement uses TRBV5-1 and TRBJ2-7; TRBD1 agrees at 7 bases. Germline lookup yields CDR1 SGHRS and CDR2 YFSETQ. The CDR3 length is 14 residues. Trimming took 4 bases from V and 4 from J; bases not matched to a gene: 8.